Listed below are T cell receptor beta chains from one sample, sequenced in a study of T cell responses to AZD1222 COVID-19 vaccine. The data were produced by immunoSEQ multiplex PCR, yet TCRdb's version contains in-frame clones alone and is incomplete. The sample has over 100,000 clones, 80% to 85% seen once; the top ten hold about 9.4%. Sequencing was performed on peripheral blood, taken on day 0 of AZD1222 vaccination. These receptors all stem from an adult in good health. The CDR3 runs from the conserved cysteine through the conserved F or W. A D gene is named only where the DNA matches it firmly. Expanded clones get a size class; other rows say once, few or many, or leave the size out.

clone_size	v_call	d_call	j_call	cdr3_nt	cdr3_aa
few	TRBV29-1	NA	TRBJ1-2	TGCAGCGTTGAAGGTGAGACAGCGGATTGGGGCTACACCTTC	CSVEGETADWGYTF
NA	TRBV19	NA	TRBJ1-5	TGTGCCAGTAAGCGGGGGTCACCAAATCAGCCCCAGCATTTT	CASKRGSPNQPQHF
NA	TRBV30	NA	TRBJ2-7	TGTGCCTGGAGTGTATCCAGGAACACGTACTTC	CAWSVSRNTYF
NA	TRBV7-2	TRBD2	TRBJ2-1	TGTGCCAGCAGCTTAAGTCTAGCGGGGGGGAATGAGCAGTTCTTC	CASSLSLAGGNEQFF
NA	TRBV2	NA	TRBJ2-2	NA	CASSEVGTGSWMFF
NA	TRBV7-2	TRBD2	TRBJ2-2	TGTGCCAGCAGCTCCGGACTAGCGGGGGCGGGAACCGGGGAGCTGTTTTTT	CASSSGLAGAGTGELFF
few	TRBV30	NA	TRBJ1-2	TGTGCCTGGAGATTGGGTCCGGGGCAGGGCAATGGCTACACCTTC	CAWRLGPGQGNGYTF
few	TRBV5-1	TRBD1	TRBJ2-3	TGCGCCAGCGGCCCTTCGGGACAGGGGGATACGCAGTATTTT	CASGPSGQGDTQYF
NA	TRBV27	TRBD2	TRBJ2-7	TGTGCCAGCAGTATGCTTGGGACTAGCGGACGTTACGAGCAGTACTTC	CASSMLGTSGRYEQYF
NA	TRBV27	NA	TRBJ1-1	TGTGCCAGCAGCCCCCGACAGCCGAACACTGAAGCTTTCTTT	CASSPRQPNTEAFF
NA	TRBV4-1	TRBD2	TRBJ2-5	TGCGCCAGCAGCCAAGATATCCGACTAGCGGGGGAGGGGACCCAGTACTTC	CASSQDIRLAGEGTQYF
NA	TRBV6-5	TRBD1	TRBJ2-3	TGTGCCAGCAGCGGGACAGGGGGCGCAGATACGCAGTATTTT	CASSGTGGADTQYF
few	TRBV19	TRBD1	TRBJ1-2	TGTGCCAGTAGTAGGACAGGGTATGGCTACACCTTC	CASSRTGYGYTF
NA	TRBV7-9	NA	TRBJ1-5	TGTGCCAGCAGCTTAAACAGCAATCAGCCCCAGCATTTT	CASSLNSNQPQHF
NA	TRBV5-4	TRBD2	TRBJ2-1	TGTGCCAGCAGCTTGAGACTAGCGGGAGTGACCCAGTTCTTC	CASSLRLAGVTQFF
once	TRBV30	TRBD2	TRBJ2-2	TGTGCCTGCCCGGGGGGGGCGGGGACCGGGGAGCTGTTTTTT	CACPGGAGTGELFF
NA	TRBV29-1	TRBD1	TRBJ1-2	TGCAGCGCCGTCGGGACAGCCCTCAACTATGGCTACACCTTC	CSAVGTALNYGYTF
NA	TRBV29-1	NA	TRBJ1-2	TGCAGCGTGAGGCGGGCAGGCGTCTATGGCTACACCTTC	CSVRRAGVYGYTF
NA	TRBV7-9	TRBD1	TRBJ1-2	TGTGCCAGCAGCCAAGGGACAGGGGGATTCGACTATGGCTACACCTTC	CASSQGTGGFDYGYTF
few	TRBV4-3	NA	TRBJ2-3	TGCGCCAGCAGCCAAGACGGGTCAGATACGCAGTATTTT	CASSQDGSDTQYF
NA	TRBV9	NA	TRBJ1-1	TGTGCCAGCAGCGTAGAGGGCCGTGGAGAAGCTTTCTTT	CASSVEGRGEAFF
few	TRBV18	NA	TRBJ2-7	TGTGCCAGCTCACCACCGGGAGGTTCCGAGCAGTACTTC	CASSPPGGSEQYF
NA	TRBV29-1	TRBD1	TRBJ1-4	TGCAGCGTTGGGCAGACAGGGGGCTCTGAAAAACTGTTTTTT	CSVGQTGGSEKLFF
NA	TRBV6-6	NA	TRBJ1-1	TGTGCCAGCAGTTACTCGAACCGGCGCACTGAAGCTTTCTTT	CASSYSNRRTEAFF
NA	TRBV7-8	TRBD1	TRBJ1-5	TGTGCCAGCACCAAGGACAGGGGAAGGAATCAGCCCCAGCATTTT	CASTKDRGRNQPQHF
once	TRBV19	NA	TRBJ2-2	TGTGCCAGTAGTATAGCGGGGATCGAGGGGACCGGGGAGCTGTTTTTT	CASSIAGIEGTGELFF
NA	TRBV2	NA	TRBJ1-1	TGTGCCAGCAGTGATGGACATCGGAACACTGAAGCTTTCTTT	CASSDGHRNTEAFF
NA	TRBV19	NA	TRBJ2-5	TGTGCCAGTAGTATAACCGGGACACTTTCTCAAGAGACCCAGTACTTC	CASSITGTLSQETQYF
NA	TRBV9	NA	TRBJ1-1	TGTGCCAGCAGCCCCAGGGAACATCTAGGGACTGAAGCTTTCTTT	CASSPREHLGTEAFF
once	TRBV20-1	NA	TRBJ1-5	TGCAGTGCTAGTTCGGGTCTCAATCAGCCCCAGCATTTT	CSASSGLNQPQHF
once	TRBV28	NA	TRBJ2-3	TGTGCCAGCAGTTTCACAGATACGCAGTATTTT	CASSFTDTQYF
NA	TRBV21-1	NA	TRBJ2-5	TGTGCCAGCAGCAAAATGGCACTAGGGTTTCAAGAGACCCAGTACTTC	CASSKMALGFQETQYF